The 9 T cell receptor beta chains in this list originate from one sample, sequenced in a study of CD8 T cells in Susac syndrome. Random hexamers primed reverse transcription of about 0.5 to 1 ug RNA. TCRdb re-derived calls from the immunoSEQ multiplex PCR reads in MiXCR, one entry per CDR3 protein. The table records about 440,000 distinct CDR3 sequences, more than 70% of them present only once. The sample taken for sequencing was CD8+ T cells from PBMCs. Receptor source: a human donor with multiple sclerosis.

As DNA, the CDR3 is TGTGCCAGCAGTGAAATGGGGGGCGCAGATACGCAGTATTTT. Translation gives CASSEMGGADTQYF. V usage is TRBV6-4 and J usage is TRBJ2-3, with D possibly being TRBD1 or TRBD2 (6 bases each). CDR3 length: 14 amino acids. V shed 3 bases and J shed 4 bases, with 11 bases lying between them. Germline-derived CDR1 and CDR2 are MRHNA and SNTAGT.

The V call is TRBV7-6, the J call TRBJ1-1; D not resolved. V dropped 5 bases and J dropped 2 bases, with 9 bases sitting between them. Germline assignment: CDR1 SGHVS and CDR2 FNYEAQ. CDR3 length: 13 residues. CDR3: CASSRGSNTEAFF. The CDR3 region has the DNA TGTGCCAGCAGCCGTGGTAGTAACACTGAAGCTTTCTTT.

This clonotype was detected a few times. The chain couples TRBV6-5 to TRBJ2-3; perhaps TRBD1 as D (6 bases). The CDR3 is 16 amino acids. Trimming pared 1 base from V and 2 bases from J, leaving 13 bases between. Germline V gives CDR1 MNHEY, CDR2 SVGAGI. CDR3 protein: CASSYLGASSTDTQYF. The CDR3 DNA reads TGTGCCAGCAGTTACTTGGGGGCCTCGTCCACAGATACGCAGTATTTT.

The V call is TRBV2, the J call TRBJ2-3, with 7 bases matching TRBD1. Looked up from germline, CDR1 is SNHLY and CDR2 is FYNNEI. With V trimmed by 9 bases and J by 0 bases, 6 bases remained unmatched. The CDR3 has 14 residues. The CDR3 sequence is CARGQTQSTDTQYF. The CDR3 DNA reads as TGTGCCAGGGGACAGACTCAAAGCACAGATACGCAGTATTTT.

This chain uses TRBV10-3 with TRBJ1-2; D ambiguous. Germline-derived CDR1 and CDR2 are ENHRY and SYGVKD. The V and J ends lost 7 bases and 4 bases respectively, with 10 bases between them. CDR3 length: 12 amino acids. CDR3 sequence (DNA): TGTGCCATCAATAGTATTGGCTATGGCTACACCTTC. Encoded protein: CAINSIGYGYTF.

The V call is TRBV5-1, the J call TRBJ2-6, with D possibly called TRBD1 or TRBD2 (6 bases each). The CDR3 is 18 residues long. Trimming cost V 3 bases and J 2 bases, with 18 bases left between them. CDR1 and CDR2 from the germline V gene are SGHRS and YFSETQ. Written as DNA, the CDR3 is TGCGCCAGCAGCTCACATCGGGTCGGGGGCGCTGGGGCCAACGTCCTGACTTTC. Its translation: CASSSHRVGGAGANVLTF.

The chain joins TRBV4-1 to TRBJ1-2; 9 bases map to TRBD1. CDR1 and CDR2 (germline): MGHRA, YSYEKL. The trim removed 4 bases at V and 5 bases at J, leaving 8 bases unmatched. CDR3 size: 15 residues. Here the CDR3 reads CASSRPGTGMYGYTF. CDR3 nucleotide sequence: TGCGCCAGCAGCCGCCCCGGGACAGGGATGTATGGCTACACCTTC.

This clonotype was observed a handful of times. The J gene is TRBJ1-6, the V gene TRBV5-4; no clear D gene. This CDR3 is 13 amino acids long. Germline V gene lookup returns CDR1 SGHNT and CDR2 YYREEE (reference sequence). Deletions cut 0 bases from V and 9 bases from J, with 7 bases between. CDR3 sequence reads: CASSLGSGSPLHF. CDR3 DNA: TGTGCCAGCAGCTTGGGGTCGGGTTCACCCCTCCACTTT. Full variable domain (remainder filled in from reference TRBV5-4 and TRBJ1-6): ETGVTQSPTHLIKTRGQQVTLRCSSQSGHNTVSWYQQALGQGPQFIFQYYREEENGRGNFPPRFSGLQFPNYSSELNVNALELDDSALYLCASSLGSGSPLHFGNGTRLTVT.

The gene calls are TRBV7-9 and TRBJ2-5; tentative D call: TRBD1 (6 bases). In germline, CDR1 is SEHNR, CDR2 FQNEAQ (reference sequence). The CDR3 totals 16 residues. Trimming shortened V by 5 bases and J by 4 bases, and 20 bases separated the two germline ends. CDR3 protein: CASSKGRDTYRETQYF. Here the CDR3 DNA reads TGTGCCAGCAGCAAAGGCCGGGACACTTATCGAGAGACCCAGTACTTC.